This T cell receptor beta chain was observed in a study of blood T cell repertoires in COVID-19. The data were produced by immunoSEQ multiplex PCR, yet TCRdb's version contains in-frame clones alone and is incomplete. This sample has 150,000 to 200,000 clones; approximately 90% occur once, and the top ten carry 3.9%. The sample was peripheral blood. The sequence derives from a woman aged 60-75 years who had recovered from COVID-19.

This CDR3 is CAWSTGSNQPQHF. CDR3 DNA sequence: TGTGCCTGGTCGACGGGTAGCAATCAGCCCCAGCATTTT. The V gene is TRBV30, the J gene TRBJ1-5, with unresolved D. Germline V CDR1 and CDR2: GTSNPN, SVGIG (reference sequence). V dropped 5 bases and J dropped 0 bases, with 8 bases sitting between them. The CDR3 has 13 residues. Full variable domain (missing parts from reference TRBV30 and TRBJ1-5): SQTIHQWPATLVQPVGSPLSLECTVEGTSNPNLYWYRQAAGRGLQLLFYSVGIGQISSEVPQNLSASRPQDRQFILSSKKLLLSDSGFYLCAWSTGSNQPQHFGDGTRLSIL.